The clone carrying this T cell receptor (beta chain) was seen more than once but under ten times. Its specificity is not known. Each donor gave one heparinised blood draw averaging around 120 mL. Researchers reported sorting CD4+ naive, central memory, regulatory and stem cell-like memory cells via CD45RO/CCR7/CD25/CD127/CD95/CD27. Sorted cells reached over 95% purity in every population. This sample was taken from a study of beta chain features in type 1 diabetes. Study results and limitations: Compared to healthy donors, patients appeared to have naive, central memory and Treg TCRB repertoires that were more alike.

Expressed TCRB transcripts got sequenced, as all isolated RNA was reverse transcribed. The repertoire was sequenced with immunoSEQ multiplex PCR; TCRdb's copy has only in-frame clones and lacks some. This table has roughly 350,000 clones, 11% appearing once. The ends were cut back, 2 bases at V and 3 bases at J, with 5 bases in the middle. CDR1 is SGHRS and CDR2 is YFSETQ in the germline V gene. This CDR3 spans 12 amino acids. The material sequenced was naive CD4+ T cells from blood. This clonotype was sampled from a woman younger than 45 in good health. V gene TRBV5-1 combines with J gene TRBJ2-5; D call uncertain. DNA for the CDR3: TGCGCCAGCAGCTTTTCAGAAGAGACCCAGTACTTC. It yields the protein CASSFSEETQYF.